These T cell receptor beta chains were read from a single sample in a study of blood T cells in healthy people across ages. Using its own MiXCR run on the 5' RACE reads, TCRdb lists one record per CDR3 protein. Of over 300,000 distinct CDR3 sequences listed, about 49% are singletons. Sequencing was carried out using blood. These receptors all come from a man aged 60-69 years in good health. CDR3s include the opening cysteine and the closing phenylalanine or tryptophan. The order of the fields is V gene, D gene, clone size, J gene, CDR3 protein, CDR3 DNA. The D gene is left open where the match is weak. Where a row states a size, it is once, few, many or the class of an expanded clone; other rows omit it.

V: TRBV20-1; D: NA; size: few; J: TRBJ1-5; CDR3: CSARGYSNQPQHF; DNA: TGCAGTGCTAGAGGGTATAGCAATCAGCCCCAGCATTTT
V: TRBV5-1; D: NA; size: NA; J: TRBJ2-5; CDR3: CASSLNLGETQYF; DNA: TGCGCCAGCAGCTTGAACTTGGGGGAGACCCAGTACTTC
V: TRBV25-1; D: NA; size: NA; J: TRBJ2-5; CDR3: CASKGGGGYQETQYF; DNA: TGTGCCAGCAAGGGGGGAGGGGGGTACCAAGAGACCCAGTACTTC
V: TRBV5-1; D: TRBD1; size: NA; J: TRBJ2-7; CDR3: CASSLAPWAGGYEQYF; DNA: TGCGCCAGCAGCTTGGCCCCTTGGGCAGGGGGCTACGAGCAGTACTTC
V: TRBV7-9; D: TRBD2; size: NA; J: TRBJ2-4; CDR3: CASNLALAGVNIQYF; DNA: TGTGCCAGCAACTTAGCTCTAGCGGGGGTAAACATTCAGTACTTC
V: TRBV5-1; D: TRBD2; size: once; J: TRBJ2-3; CDR3: CASSSGLAGGGSTDTQYF; DNA: TGCGCCAGCAGCTCGGGACTAGCGGGAGGGGGGAGCACAGATACGCAGTATTTT
V: TRBV4-2; D: NA; size: NA; J: TRBJ2-5; CDR3: CASSQDRQGRKYF; DNA: TGTGCCAGCAGCCAAGATAGGCAGGGGCGAAAGTACTTC
V: TRBV11-3; D: TRBD1; size: NA; J: TRBJ2-4; CDR3: CASRVQGNRAKNIQYF; DNA: TGTGCCAGCAGAGTACAGGGGAATCGAGCCAAAAACATTCAGTACTTC
V: TRBV29-1; D: NA; size: NA; J: TRBJ2-7; CDR3: CSARDGTYEQYF; DNA: TGCAGCGCCCGGGACGGTACCTACGAGCAGTACTTC
V: TRBV9; D: TRBD2; size: NA; J: TRBJ2-3; CDR3: CASSPRLAPHTQYF; DNA: TGTGCCAGCAGCCCCCGACTAGCCCCGCATACGCAGTATTTT
V: TRBV4-1; D: NA; size: few; J: TRBJ2-7; CDR3: CASSQETGSEQYF; DNA: TGCGCCAGCAGCCAAGAGACTGGTTCCGAGCAGTACTTC
V: TRBV25-1; D: NA; size: few; J: TRBJ2-6; CDR3: CASTSFGANVLTF; DNA: TGTGCCAGCACCTCATTCGGGGCCAACGTCCTGACTTTC
V: TRBV7-8; D: NA; size: few; J: TRBJ2-1; CDR3: CASRLQTGVTEQFF; DNA: TGTGCCAGCAGGCTGCAAACAGGTGTCACTGAGCAGTTCTTC
V: TRBV20-1; D: TRBD1; size: many; J: TRBJ2-5; CDR3: CSARDRGRIETQYF; DNA: TGCAGTGCTCGCGACAGGGGGCGGATCGAGACCCAGTACTTC
V: TRBV13; D: TRBD2; size: few; J: TRBJ2-1; CDR3: CASSLGGLAGDSYEQFF; DNA: TGTGCCAGCAGCTTGGGCGGACTAGCGGGTGACTCCTACGAGCAGTTCTTC
V: TRBV6-2/TRBV6-3; D: NA; size: NA; J: TRBJ2-7; CDR3: CASSHNYEQYF; DNA: TGTGCCAGCAGTCACAACTACGAGCAGTACTTC
V: TRBV7-8; D: TRBD1; size: NA; J: TRBJ1-5; CDR3: CASSDDRGLSNQPQHF; DNA: TGTGCCAGCAGCGACGACAGGGGGCTTAGCAATCAGCCCCAGCATTTT
V: TRBV5-6; D: NA; size: many; J: TRBJ2-7; CDR3: CASSLGEGASEQYF; DNA: TGTGCCAGCAGCTTGGGGGAGGGGGCGAGCGAGCAGTACTTC
V: TRBV9; D: NA; size: NA; J: TRBJ2-4; CDR3: CASGVDGGRGEQYF; DNA: TGTGCCAGCGGCGTAGATGGGGGGCGGGGTGAGCAGTACTTC
V: TRBV4-2; D: NA; size: few; J: TRBJ2-3; CDR3: CASSQGPKGTDTQYF; DNA: TGTGCCAGCAGCCAAGGCCCCAAGGGGACAGATACGCAGTATTTT
V: TRBV5-4; D: TRBD2; size: NA; J: TRBJ2-5; CDR3: CASTTGGGTQYF; DNA: TGTGCCAGCACCACGGGGGGGGGGACCCAGTACTTC
V: TRBV6-1; D: TRBD1; size: NA; J: TRBJ2-7; CDR3: CASSVDRASSYEQYF; DNA: TGTGCCAGCAGTGTAGACAGGGCTAGCTCCTACGAGCAGTACTTC
V: TRBV5-1; D: TRBD1; size: NA; J: TRBJ2-1; CDR3: CASSAGQGPDNGQFF; DNA: TGCGCCAGCAGCGCGGGACAGGGGCCAGACAATGGGCAGTTCTTC
V: TRBV11-1; D: NA; size: NA; J: TRBJ2-3; CDR3: CASSLVSGVADTQYF; DNA: TGTGCCAGCAGCTTAGTCTCTGGGGTTGCAGATACGCAGTATTTT
V: TRBV6-5; D: TRBD2; size: NA; J: TRBJ2-1; CDR3: CASSPRSGGSNEQFF; DNA: TGTGCCAGCAGCCCTCGAAGCGGGGGGTCAAATGAGCAGTTCTTC
V: TRBV27; D: TRBD1; size: NA; J: TRBJ2-1; CDR3: CASSLGGTGYNEQFF; DNA: TGTGCCAGCAGTTTAGGGGGGACAGGCTACAATGAGCAGTTCTTC
V: TRBV29-1; D: NA; size: few; J: TRBJ2-3; CDR3: CSVIRGDTQYF; DNA: TGCAGCGTGATAAGAGGAGATACGCAGTATTTT
V: TRBV7-9; D: NA; size: NA; J: TRBJ2-5; CDR3: CASSLRTDQETQYF; DNA: TGTGCCAGCAGCTTGAGGACAGACCAAGAGACCCAGTACTTC
V: TRBV28; D: NA; size: NA; J: TRBJ2-5; CDR3: CAGNLRSGTQYF; DNA: TGTGCCGGCAACCTTAGGTCCGGGACCCAGTACTTC
V: TRBV28; D: TRBD2; size: once; J: TRBJ2-7; CDR3: CASSTSGIYEQYF; DNA: TGTGCCAGCAGCACCAGCGGGATCTACGAGCAGTACTTC
V: TRBV18; D: NA; size: NA; J: TRBJ2-5; CDR3: CASSPETQYF; DNA: TGTGCCAGCTCACCTGAAACCCAGTACTTC
V: TRBV27; D: TRBD2; size: few; J: TRBJ2-1; CDR3: CASSRGLAAYNEQFF; DNA: TGTGCCAGCAGTAGGGGACTAGCGGCCTACAATGAGCAGTTCTTC
V: TRBV12-3/TRBV12-4; D: NA; size: NA; J: TRBJ1-4; CDR3: CASSLAGTEELFF; DNA: TGTGCCAGCAGTTTAGCCGGGACGGAAGAACTGTTTTTT
V: TRBV6-8; D: TRBD2; size: few; J: TRBJ2-7; CDR3: CASSLGSCGSEQYF; DNA: TGTGCCAGCAGTTTGGGTTCCTGCGGGAGCGAGCAGTACTTC
V: TRBV12-3/TRBV12-4; D: NA; size: NA; J: TRBJ1-5; CDR3: CASSLASRGGQPQHF; DNA: TGTGCCAGCAGTTTAGCGTCAAGGGGTGGCCAGCCCCAGCATTTT
V: TRBV7-2; D: TRBD2; size: many; J: TRBJ2-3; CDR3: CASSFRAGGRADTQYF; DNA: TGTGCCAGCAGCTTTCGAGCGGGAGGGAGGGCAGATACGCAGTATTTT
V: TRBV28; D: NA; size: few; J: TRBJ2-4; CDR3: CASGIAKNIQYF; DNA: TGTGCCAGCGGAATAGCCAAAAACATTCAGTACTTC
V: TRBV20-1; D: NA; size: NA; J: TRBJ2-7; CDR3: CSAAPGAQSYEQYF; DNA: TGCAGTGCGGCCCCAGGGGCCCAATCCTACGAGCAGTACTTC
V: TRBV29-1; D: TRBD2; size: NA; J: TRBJ2-1; CDR3: CSVEEDAGTSGDEQFF; DNA: TGCAGCGTTGAAGAAGACGCCGGGACTAGCGGCGATGAGCAGTTCTTC
V: TRBV3-1; D: NA; size: NA; J: TRBJ1-2; CDR3: CASSQEDYGYTF; DNA: TGTGCCAGCAGCCAAGAGGACTATGGCTACACCTTC
V: TRBV9; D: TRBD2; size: NA; J: TRBJ2-7; CDR3: CASSVDTSGAYEQYF; DNA: TGTGCCAGCAGCGTAGATACTAGCGGGGCCTACGAGCAGTACTTC
V: TRBV12-3/TRBV12-4; D: TRBD2; size: NA; J: TRBJ2-1; CDR3: CASSSRGGFGLAEKGGGYNEQFF; DNA: TGTGCCAGCAGTTCAAGGGGAGGGTTCGGACTAGCGGAGAAGGGGGGCGGATACAATGAGCAGTTCTTC
V: TRBV7-2; D: NA; size: NA; J: TRBJ2-7; CDR3: CASSPPDSLYEQYF; DNA: TGTGCCAGCAGCCCACCCGACAGTTTGTACGAGCAGTACTTC
V: TRBV4-1; D: NA; size: once; J: TRBJ2-7; CDR3: CASSQAAGQTYEQYF; DNA: TGCGCCAGCAGCCAAGCAGCGGGACAGACCTACGAGCAGTACTTC
V: TRBV7-8; D: NA; size: NA; J: TRBJ2-5; CDR3: CASSQRQVETQYF; DNA: TGTGCCAGCAGCCAGCGACAGGTAGAGACCCAGTACTTC
V: TRBV15; D: NA; size: NA; J: TRBJ2-2; CDR3: CATSREEGGNTGELFF; DNA: TGTGCCACCAGCAGAGAGGAAGGGGGTAACACCGGGGAGCTGTTTTTT
V: TRBV27; D: NA; size: NA; J: TRBJ2-3; CDR3: CASSLPPPDTQYF; DNA: TGTGCCAGCAGTTTACCACCCCCCGATACGCAGTATTTT
V: TRBV27; D: NA; size: NA; J: TRBJ2-3; CDR3: CASSPRGWADTQYF; DNA: TGTGCCAGCAGTCCCCGCGGGTGGGCAGATACGCAGTATTTT
V: TRBV28; D: NA; size: NA; J: TRBJ2-5; CDR3: CASSDTQETQYF; DNA: TGTGCCAGCAGTGACACCCAAGAGACCCAGTACTTC
V: TRBV25-1; D: NA; size: NA; J: TRBJ2-3; CDR3: CASSEYAGTDTQYF; DNA: TGTGCCAGCAGTGAATACGCGGGAACAGATACGCAGTATTTT
V: TRBV7-3; D: TRBD1; size: NA; J: TRBJ2-1; CDR3: CASSAGQGYADTINEQFF; DNA: TGTGCCAGCAGCGCGGGACAGGGGTACGCCGATACGATCAATGAGCAGTTCTTC
V: TRBV20-1; D: TRBD2; size: few; J: TRBJ2-5; CDR3: CSASASGGRETQYF; DNA: TGCAGTGCTAGTGCGAGCGGGGGGAGGGAGACCCAGTACTTC